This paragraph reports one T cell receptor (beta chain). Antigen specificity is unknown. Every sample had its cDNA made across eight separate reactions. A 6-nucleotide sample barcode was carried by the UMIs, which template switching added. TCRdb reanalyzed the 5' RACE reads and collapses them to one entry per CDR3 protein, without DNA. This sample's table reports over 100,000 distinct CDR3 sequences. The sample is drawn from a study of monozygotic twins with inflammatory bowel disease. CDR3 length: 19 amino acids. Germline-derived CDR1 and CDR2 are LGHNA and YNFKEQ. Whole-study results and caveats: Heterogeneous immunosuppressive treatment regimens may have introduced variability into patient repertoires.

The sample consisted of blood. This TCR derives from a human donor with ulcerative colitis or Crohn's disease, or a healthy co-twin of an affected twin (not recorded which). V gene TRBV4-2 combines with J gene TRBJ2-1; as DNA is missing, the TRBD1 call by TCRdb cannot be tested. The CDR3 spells CASSQDQGHDRGRTNEQFF.